This entry features one TCR beta chain sequence. The antigen is unknown. This entry comes from a study of response to subunit inactivated influenza vaccine. Findings and limits, study-wide: A suggestion made by the authors is that each seasonal influenza vaccination recruits few new T cells.

From the RT-PCR reads, TCRdb called clonotypes with MiXCR, one entry per CDR3 protein. Among about 520,000 distinct CDR3 sequences listed, 7.2% were seen once. This CDR3 contains 12 residues. J gave up 5 bases and V 2 bases, and 0 bases lay outside the gene matches. Germline V gene lookup returns CDR1 MDHEN and CDR2 SYDVKM. This sequence joins TRBV28 and TRBJ2-7, with TRBD2 matching 7 bases. The source material was PBMCs from blood, sampled around 25 months after vaccination. This TCR was sampled from a man in his fifties or sixties who received an inactivated influenza vaccine. CDR3 residues: CASSLRGDEQYF. CDR3 bases: TGTGCCAGCAGTTTACGGGGGGACGAGCAGTACTTC.